This TCR beta chain comes out of a study of T cell responses to AZD1222 COVID-19 vaccine. Sequenced by immunoSEQ multiplex PCR; TCRdb stores in-frame clones only, minus some. The sample lists 130,000 or so clones, roughly nine tenths occurring once. About this clone itself: What it binds is not known.

General study points: When two AZD1222 doses had been given, Spike-specific TCR breadth and depth rose.

V shed 5 bases and J 7 bases; nucleotides not matched to a gene: 10. Germline-derived CDR1 and CDR2 are MDHEN and SYDVKM. The CDR3 contains 15 residues. The TCR originated in an adult who received the MenACWY meningococcal vaccine as a control. This specimen consisted of peripheral blood, obtained 28 days after the second dose of the MenACWY control vaccine. The chain couples TRBV28 to TRBJ2-1; TRBD2 matches 8 bases. The CDR3 is CASSPPAASGNEQFF. The CDR3 bases are TGTGCCAGCAGTCCCCCGGCTGCTAGCGGGAATGAGCAGTTCTTC. Supplemented by reference TRBV28 and TRBJ2-1, the full variable domain reads DVKVTQSSRYLVKRTGEKVFLECVQDMDHENMFWYRQDPGLGLRLIYFSYDVKMKEKGDIPEGYSVSREKKERFSLILESASTNQTSMYLCASSPPAASGNEQFFGPGTRLTVL.